A selection of T cell receptor beta chains follows, all from one sample in a study of T cells in Graves' hyperthyroidism and ophthalmopathy. TCRdb re-derived calls from the multiplex PCR reads in MiXCR, one entry per CDR3 protein. The sample gives 610,000 or so distinct CDR3 sequences, about half of which show up once; roughly 7.7% is in the top ten. Sequencing was carried out using peripheral blood or thyroid tissue (not recorded which). The receptors shown here come from a woman under 30 with Graves' hyperthyroidism. Each CDR3 is given with its conserved first and last residue. D genes are given only for firm matches. Where a row states a size, it is once, few, many or the class of an expanded clone; other rows omit it.

j_call | d_call | clone_size | v_call | cdr3_aa | cdr3_nt
TRBJ1-2 | TRBD1 | - | TRBV5-1 | CASSAGTGGEFGYTF | TGCGCCAGCAGCGCAGGGACAGGGGGCGAGTTTGGCTACACCTTC
TRBJ1-2 | TRBD1 | - | TRBV20-1 | CSARAWTGDGYTF | TGCAGTGCTAGAGCTTGGACAGGGGATGGCTACACCTTC
TRBJ1-1 | - | many | TRBV29-1 | CSVEDPWNTEAFF | TGCAGCGTTGAAGATCCCTGGAACACTGAAGCTTTCTTT
TRBJ1-1 | - | few | TRBV30 | CAGDNYVGIAFF | TGTGCCGGCGACAACTACGTGGGGATTGCTTTCTTT
TRBJ1-2 | TRBD1 | many | TRBV19 | CASSMAGTGDTYF | TGTGCCAGTAGTATGGCCGGGACAGGGGATACATACTTC
TRBJ1-2 | - | - | TRBV29-1 | CSVRQDYGYTF | TGCAGCGTTAGACAGGACTATGGCTACACCTTC
TRBJ1-1 | - | few | TRBV20-1 | CSARVTHTEAFF | TGCAGTGCTAGAGTTACCCACACTGAAGCTTTCTTT
TRBJ2-7 | TRBD1 | many | TRBV29-1 | CSVGTGELEQYF | TGCAGCGTTGGGACAGGGGAACTCGAGCAGTACTTC
TRBJ2-7 | - | few | TRBV6-1 | CAISELAYEQYF | TGTGCCATCAGTGAGCTAGCCTACGAGCAGTACTTC
TRBJ1-1 | - | many | TRBV12-3/TRBV12-4 | CASKRQNSNTEAFF | TGTGCCAGCAAAAGACAGAACTCGAACACTGAAGCTTTCTTT
TRBJ2-1 | - | - | TRBV2 | CATLPGLSYNEQFF | TGTGCCACCCTACCGGGACTCTCCTACAATGAGCAGTTCTTC
TRBJ1-5 | - | many | TRBV7-2 | CASSLHSTSNQPQHF | TGTGCCAGCAGCTTACACAGTACTAGCAATCAGCCCCAGCATTTT
TRBJ2-7 | - | - | TRBV2 | CASSAHGQSSYEQYF | TGTGCCAGCAGCGCTCACGGACAATCCTCCTACGAGCAGTACTTC
TRBJ2-7 | - | - | TRBV9 | CASSVDLLRYEQYF | TGTGCCAGCAGCGTAGATCTGCTCCGCTACGAGCAGTACTTC
TRBJ1-1 | TRBD1 | many | TRBV19 | CASKTTGFGTEAFF | TGTGCCAGTAAAACGACAGGGTTCGGCACTGAAGCTTTCTTT
TRBJ2-7 | TRBD2 | few | TRBV11-3 | CASSLGRGLAGFREDEQYF | TGTGCCAGCAGCTTAGGCAGGGGACTAGCGGGTTTCCGCGAGGACGAGCAGTACTTC
TRBJ1-5 | - | many | TRBV5-8 | CASSYGTSSNQPQHF | TGTGCCAGCAGCTACGGGACTAGTAGCAATCAGCCCCAGCATTTT
TRBJ1-1 | TRBD1 | many | TRBV12-5 | CASGFEDRVETEAFF | TGTGCTAGTGGATTTGAAGACAGGGTAGAGACTGAAGCTTTCTTT
TRBJ2-5 | TRBD2 | many | TRBV19 | CASIGLAGGQETQYF | TGTGCCAGTATCGGACTAGCGGGAGGACAAGAGACCCAGTACTTC
TRBJ1-3 | - | few | TRBV27 | CASSLSGGPGNTIYF | TGTGCCAGCAGTTTATCGGGGGGACCCGGAAACACCATATATTTT
TRBJ1-4 | - | many | TRBV20-1 | CSARLRPNEKLFF | TGCAGTGCTAGGCTCAGGCCCAATGAAAAACTGTTTTTT
TRBJ2-7 | TRBD2 | - | TRBV4-2 | CASSEASGSYNEQYF | TGTGCCAGCAGCGAAGCTAGCGGGAGTTATAACGAGCAGTACTTC
TRBJ2-7 | TRBD1 | many | TRBV6-6 | CASSYSRDRGKEQYF | TGTGCCAGCAGTTACTCGAGGGACAGGGGGAAGGAGCAGTACTTC
TRBJ2-7 | TRBD2 | - | TRBV11-2 | CASTLGGRTGELYF | TGTGCCAGTACTCTAGGCGGGAGGACCGGGGAGCTGTACTTC
TRBJ1-6 | - | - | TRBV10-3 | CATAGTRENSPLHF | TGTGCCACTGCCGGGACTAGGGAGAATTCACCCCTCCACTTT
TRBJ1-2 | - | - | TRBV20-1 | CSARVAGVGGYTF | TGCAGTGCTAGAGTTGCGGGAGTTGGTGGCTACACCTTC
TRBJ2-1 | TRBD2 | - | TRBV29-1 | CSGHRAPGTSGRAYEQFF | TGCAGCGGACACAGGGCCCCGGGGACTAGCGGGAGGGCATATGAGCAGTTCTTC
TRBJ1-2 | - | - | TRBV12-3/TRBV12-4 | CASSLVSGNYGYTF | TGTGCCAGCAGCTTAGTTAGCGGGAACTATGGCTACACCTTC
TRBJ2-7 | TRBD1 | - | TRBV5-1 | CASRAGQGATPAYEQYF | TGCGCCAGCAGGGCGGGACAGGGGGCTACACCGGCCTACGAGCAGTACTTC
TRBJ1-5 | - | - | TRBV7-9 | CASSSNEPQHF | TGTGCCAGCAGCTCCAATGAGCCCCAGCATTTT
TRBJ2-5 | TRBD1 | - | TRBV6-2/TRBV6-3 | CASSYSGTVETQYF | TGTGCCAGCAGTTACTCGGGGACAGTGGAGACCCAGTACTTC
TRBJ1-1 | - | many | TRBV7-9 | CASTPTGRAEAFF | TGTGCCAGCACCCCTACAGGGAGGGCTGAAGCTTTCTTT
TRBJ1-5 | - | - | TRBV29-1 | CSLEVWFPQHF | TGCAGCTTAGAGGTCTGGTTCCCCCAGCATTTT
TRBJ1-2 | - | once | TRBV2 | CARGGAERDGYTF | TGTGCCAGGGGGGGGGCTGAAAGGGATGGCTACACCTTC
TRBJ2-5 | - | many | TRBV10-2 | CASSESDWGQETQYF | TGCGCCAGCAGTGAGTCGGACTGGGGACAAGAGACCCAGTACTTC
TRBJ2-5 | TRBD2 | - | TRBV30 | CAWEREGHETQYF | TGTGCCTGGGAGCGGGAGGGCCACGAGACCCAGTACTTC
TRBJ1-6 | - | many | TRBV2 | CASSPWRASGSSPLHF | TGTGCCAGCAGCCCATGGAGGGCTTCAGGTTCTTCACCCCTCCACTTT
TRBJ2-2 | TRBD2 | few | TRBV6-1 | CASSYSSLAENTGELFF | TGTGCCAGCAGTTACTCGAGTCTAGCGGAGAACACCGGGGAGCTGTTTTTT
TRBJ1-1 | - | many | TRBV6-2/TRBV6-3 | CASSYSGGVGAFF | TGTGCCAGCAGTTACTCGGGAGGGGTCGGAGCTTTCTTT
TRBJ2-3 | TRBD2 | few | TRBV29-1 | CSVGGTSGSMTDTQYF | TGCAGCGTGGGAGGGACTAGCGGGAGTATGACAGATACGCAGTATTTT
TRBJ1-6 | - | - | TRBV15 | CATSRPLHF | TGTGCCACCAGCAGACCCCTCCACTTT
TRBJ2-7 | - | many | TRBV5-1 | CASSLEGGTYEQYF | TGCGCCAGCAGCTTGGAGGGTGGGACCTACGAGCAGTACTTC
TRBJ2-5 | - | few | TRBV6-5 | CASSYGGGFVETQYF | TGTGCCAGCAGTTACGGTGGGGGATTTGTGGAGACCCAGTACTTC
TRBJ2-5 | TRBD1 | few | TRBV25-1 | CASSAWDRDSETQYF | TGTGCCAGCAGTGCTTGGGACAGGGATTCCGAGACCCAGTACTTC
TRBJ1-2 | - | many | TRBV5-1 | CASSLLSSPDRHGYTF | TGCGCCAGCAGCTTGCTCAGTTCCCCAGACAGGCATGGCTACACCTTC
TRBJ2-7 | TRBD2 | - | TRBV5-1 | CASSLGLAANTYEQYF | TGCGCCAGCAGCCTGGGACTAGCGGCGAACACCTACGAGCAGTACTTC
TRBJ1-5 | TRBD1 | - | TRBV12-3/TRBV12-4 | CASSGTGGANQPQHF | TGTGCCAGCAGTGGGACAGGGGGCGCGAATCAGCCCCAGCATTTT
TRBJ2-3 | TRBD1 | - | TRBV29-1 | CSVEPGTGGGGDTQYF | TGCAGCGTTGAACCCGGGACAGGGGGAGGGGGAGATACGCAGTATTTT
TRBJ2-7 | - | - | TRBV7-2 | CASSLELTPRVDEQYF | TGTGCCAGCAGCTTAGAACTAACCCCTAGGGTAGACGAGCAGTACTTC
TRBJ2-7 | TRBD2 | - | TRBV29-1 | CSVAGLAESEQYF | TGCAGCGTCGCCGGACTAGCGGAGTCCGAGCAGTACTTC
TRBJ2-1 | - | - | TRBV7-9 | CASSPHPTVNEQFF | TGTGCCAGCAGCCCCCACCCAACAGTGAATGAGCAGTTCTTC
TRBJ2-5 | - | once | TRBV15 | CATSRDLAGAETQYF | TGTGCCACCAGCAGAGATCTGGCAGGGGCGGAGACCCAGTACTTC
TRBJ2-7 | TRBD2 | - | TRBV20-1 | CSANSFRTSGYEQYF | TGCAGTGCCAATAGCTTTCGGACTAGCGGGTACGAGCAGTACTTC
TRBJ2-5 | - | - | TRBV7-9 | CASSPGRAETQYF | TGTGCCAGCAGCCCAGGTAGGGCAGAGACCCAGTACTTC
TRBJ2-1 | - | - | TRBV2 | CASREQFF | TGTGCCAGCAGGGAGCAGTTCTTC
TRBJ2-5 | - | - | TRBV5-6 | CASVEYWGEYQETQYF | TGTGCCAGCGTTGAATACTGGGGCGAGTACCAAGAGACCCAGTACTTC
TRBJ2-7 | TRBD2 | many | TRBV20-1 | CSARDRRGLAGSVEQYF | TGCAGTGCTAGAGATAGGAGGGGATTAGCGGGATCCGTCGAGCAGTACTTC